This T cell receptor delta chain appears in the sequencing data of a study of Vδ1+ human thymocytes. The study, taken as a whole, reports: Thymic delta-chain repertoires held approximately 19% Vdelta2 sequences and few Vdelta3, despite high sort purity. Thymic TRG and TRD repertoires appeared highly polyclonal.

On this clone: What it recognizes is unknown.

RNA was extracted from the cells and then reverse transcribed. Multiplex PCR used pooled V-gene forward primers and a constant-region reverse primer to amplify CDR3s. TCRdb reran clone calling via CATT on the multiplex PCR reads. The table has 80,000 or so delta-chain clones, around 35% seen once. V lost 0 bases to trimming and J lost 3 bases; unmatched junction nucleotides: 13. Per germline, CDR1 TSWWSYY and CDR2 QGS. This CDR3 spans 19 amino acids. Between roughly 98% and 99.6% of sorted thymocytes were Vdelta1+. Sample: Vdelta1+ gamma-delta thymocytes from the thymus. Documented subset: FACS-sorted CD3+ TCRalphabeta- TCRVdelta1+ TCRVdelta2- thymocytes. The genes are TRDV1 and TRDJ1; 10 nucleotides agree with TRDD3. The receptor comes from a boy under three years old who had congenital heart surgery. The CDR3 DNA is TGTGCTCTTGGGGAACTCGATGATGTGTGGTGGGGGATACCCGATAAACTCATCTTT. Encoded protein: CALGELDDVWWGIPDKLIF.